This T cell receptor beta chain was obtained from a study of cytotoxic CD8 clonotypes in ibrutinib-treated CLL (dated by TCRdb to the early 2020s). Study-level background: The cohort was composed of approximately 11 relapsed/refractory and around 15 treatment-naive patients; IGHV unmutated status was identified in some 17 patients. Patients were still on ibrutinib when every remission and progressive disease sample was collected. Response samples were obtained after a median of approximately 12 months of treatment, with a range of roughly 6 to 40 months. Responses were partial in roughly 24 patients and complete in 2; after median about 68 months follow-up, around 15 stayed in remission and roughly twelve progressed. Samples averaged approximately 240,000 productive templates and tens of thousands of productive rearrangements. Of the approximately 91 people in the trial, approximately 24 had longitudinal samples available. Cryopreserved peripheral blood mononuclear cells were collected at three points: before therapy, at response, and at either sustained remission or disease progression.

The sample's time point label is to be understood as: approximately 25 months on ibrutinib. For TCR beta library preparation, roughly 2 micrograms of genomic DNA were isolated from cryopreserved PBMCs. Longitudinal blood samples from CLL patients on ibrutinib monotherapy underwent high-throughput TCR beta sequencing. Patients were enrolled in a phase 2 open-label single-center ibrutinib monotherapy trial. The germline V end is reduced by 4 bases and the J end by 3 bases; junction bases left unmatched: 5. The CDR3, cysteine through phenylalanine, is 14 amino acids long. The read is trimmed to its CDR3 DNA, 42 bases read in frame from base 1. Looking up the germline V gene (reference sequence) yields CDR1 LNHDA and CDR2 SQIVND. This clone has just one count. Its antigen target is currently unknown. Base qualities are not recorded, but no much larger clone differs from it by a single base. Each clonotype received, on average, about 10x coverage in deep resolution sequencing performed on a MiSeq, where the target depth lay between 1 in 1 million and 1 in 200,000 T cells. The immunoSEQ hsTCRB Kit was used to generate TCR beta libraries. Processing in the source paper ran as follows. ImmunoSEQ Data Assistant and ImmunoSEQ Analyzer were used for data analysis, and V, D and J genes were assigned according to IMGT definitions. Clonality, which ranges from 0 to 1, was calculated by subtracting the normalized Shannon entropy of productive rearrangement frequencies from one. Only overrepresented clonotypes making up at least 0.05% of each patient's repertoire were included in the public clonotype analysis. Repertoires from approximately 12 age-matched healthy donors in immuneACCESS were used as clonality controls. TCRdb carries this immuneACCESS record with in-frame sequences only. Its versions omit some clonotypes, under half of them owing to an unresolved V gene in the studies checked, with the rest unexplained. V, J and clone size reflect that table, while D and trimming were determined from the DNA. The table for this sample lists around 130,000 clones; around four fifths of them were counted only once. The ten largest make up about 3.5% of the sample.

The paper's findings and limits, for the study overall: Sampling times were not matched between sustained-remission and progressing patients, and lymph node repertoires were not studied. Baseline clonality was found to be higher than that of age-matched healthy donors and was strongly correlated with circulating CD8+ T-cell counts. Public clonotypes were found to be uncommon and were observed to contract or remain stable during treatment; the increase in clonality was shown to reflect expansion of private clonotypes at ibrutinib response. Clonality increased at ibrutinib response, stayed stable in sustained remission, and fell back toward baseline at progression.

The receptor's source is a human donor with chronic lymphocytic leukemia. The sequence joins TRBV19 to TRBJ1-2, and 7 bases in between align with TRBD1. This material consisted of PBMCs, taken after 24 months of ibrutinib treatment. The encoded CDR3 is CASSRQGWDYGYTF. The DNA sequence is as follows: TGTGCCAGTAGTAGACAGGGATGGGACTATGGCTACACCTTC.